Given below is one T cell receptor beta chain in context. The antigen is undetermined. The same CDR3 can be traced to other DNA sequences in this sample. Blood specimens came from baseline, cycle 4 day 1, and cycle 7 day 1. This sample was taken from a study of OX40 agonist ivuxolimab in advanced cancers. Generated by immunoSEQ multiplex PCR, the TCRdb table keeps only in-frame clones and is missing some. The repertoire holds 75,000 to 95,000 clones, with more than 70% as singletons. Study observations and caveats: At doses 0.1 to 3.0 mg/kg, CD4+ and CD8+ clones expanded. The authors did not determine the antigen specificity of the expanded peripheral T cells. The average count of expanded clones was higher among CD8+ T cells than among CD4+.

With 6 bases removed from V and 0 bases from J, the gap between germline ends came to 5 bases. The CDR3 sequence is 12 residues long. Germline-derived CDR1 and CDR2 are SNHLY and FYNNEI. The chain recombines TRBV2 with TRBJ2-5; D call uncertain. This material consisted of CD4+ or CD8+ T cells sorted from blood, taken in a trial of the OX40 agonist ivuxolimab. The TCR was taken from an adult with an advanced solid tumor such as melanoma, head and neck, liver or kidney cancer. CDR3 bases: TGTGCCAGCAGACGGTACCAAGAGACCCAGTACTTC. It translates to CASRRYQETQYF.